One sample yielded the 32 T cell receptor beta chains listed below, sequenced in a study of post-analysis software for immune sequencing data. Study-level findings and limits: Relative to controls, patients had several TRBV segments at higher frequency, with TRBV5-6, TRBV5-1 and TRBV20-1 among these.

Unique molecular identifiers were present in the TCR beta cDNA libraries. TCRdb redid the calling of the PCR reads with MiXCR, one entry per CDR3 protein. Among about 800,000 distinct CDR3 sequences listed, approximately 30% were seen once. Their specific antigens are unknown. The specimen sequenced was blood. Source of these receptors: a girl aged 10-17 years with multiple sclerosis.

This clonotype was recorded a few times. The rearrangement uses TRBV2 and TRBJ1-2; no firm D call. Trimming removed 6 bases from V and 7 bases from J, with 15 bases in between. CDR1 is SNHLY and CDR2 is FYNNEI in the germline V gene. CDR3 length equals 13 residues. The CDR3 sequence: CASSRTAAGGYTF. CDR3 DNA sequence: TGTGCCAGCAGCCGCACGGCGGCGGGTGGCTACACCTTC.

This clonotype turned up a few times. The J gene is TRBJ2-7, the V gene TRBV5-1; no reliable D call. The V end lost 3 bases, the J end lost 7 bases, and 8 bases lay between the germline ends. The CDR3 loop spans 11 amino acids. Germline CDR1 is SGHRS and CDR2 is YFSETQ. CDR3 amino acids: CASSSPSEQYF. The CDR3 bases are TGCGCCAGCAGCTCCCCCTCGGAGCAGTACTTC.

The chain employs TRBV7-2 and TRBJ2-2; either TRBD1 or TRBD2 may fit D (6 bases each). This CDR3 spans 15 amino acids. Trimming left V 2 bases short and J 6 bases short, with 13 bases between. CDR1 and CDR2 (germline): SGHTA, FQGNSA. The DNA for the CDR3 is TGTGCCAGCAGCTTATACGGGGGCCGGGCCGGGGAGCTGTTTTTT. Translating it yields CASSLYGGRAGELFF.

V is TRBV20-1 and J is TRBJ2-5; 9 bases agree with TRBD2. J gave up 2 bases and V 7 bases, and 11 bases lay outside the gene matches. The germline V gene encodes CDR1 DFQATT and CDR2 SNEGSKA (reference sequence). The CDR3 is 15 residues long. The DNA of the CDR3 is TGCAGTGTGGGGGTGGCTAGCGGGATTCAAGAGACCCAGTACTTC. Residues: CSVGVASGIQETQYF.

This clonotype occurred many times. The CDR3, as DNA: TGTGCCAGCAGCCGCGACAGTAACTATGGCTACACCTTC. Amino acid sequence: CASSRDSNYGYTF. J is TRBJ1-2 and V is TRBV6-5; TRBD1 might be the D (5 bases). V gave up 6 bases and J gave up 1 base, with 9 bases separating them. The germline V gene encodes CDR1 MNHEY and CDR2 SVGAGI. The CDR3 has 13 residues.

This chain connects TRBV7-2 to TRBJ2-1, with D possibly being TRBD1 (6 bases). The CDR3 is 17 amino acids. V was clipped by 2 bases and J by 5 bases, with 19 bases between them. Germline lookup yields CDR1 SGHTA and CDR2 FQGNSA. CDR3 sequence: CASSLRTAGFVDNEQFF. CDR3 bases: TGTGCCAGCAGCTTAAGGACAGCCGGGTTCGTGGACAATGAGCAGTTCTTC.

This clonotype was detected a few times. The chain links TRBV5-1 to TRBJ2-3; no clear D. The germline CDR1 and CDR2 sequences are SGHRS and YFSETQ. The CDR3 length is 13 residues. Trimming cost V 4 bases and J 9 bases, with 15 bases left between them. CDR3 protein: CASSDLRARTQYF. The CDR3 DNA follows: TGCGCCAGCAGCGACCTCCGGGCCCGCACGCAGTATTTT.

The sample holds one count of this clonotype. The CDR3 spells CASLDRGKNREQYV. In DNA form, the CDR3 reads TGTGCCAGCCTAGACAGGGGAAAGAACCGCGAGCAGTACGTC. J is TRBJ2-5 and V is TRBV21-1; TRBD1 was called by the table and not checked on the DNA. The DNA end is a closer match to TRBJ2-7, so the J assignment may be wrong. TRBV21-1 is recorded as a pseudogene. This CDR3 is 14 amino acids long.

V usage is TRBV9 and J usage is TRBJ2-3, with D uncertain. Trimming left V 3 bases short and J 6 bases short, with 14 bases between. The germline V gene has CDR1 SGDLS and CDR2 YYNGEE. The CDR3 runs to 14 residues. The CDR3 nucleotides read TGTGCCAGCAGCGCCCTAGTGAGCTGGGATACGCAGTATTTT. The encoded protein is CASSALVSWDTQYF.

This clonotype has just a few counts. V usage is TRBV6-2 or TRBV6-3 and J usage is TRBJ2-7, with TRBD2 identical over 8 bases. Germline CDR1 MNHEY, CDR2 SVGEGT. Trimming cost V 2 bases and J 3 bases; bases outside gene matches: 12. The CDR3 is 17 residues long. The CDR3 nucleotides are TGTGCCAGCAGTTACGAGGTGGGGGCTAGCGGGCTCTACGAGCAGTACTTC. Protein product: CASSYEVGASGLYEQYF.

V is TRBV27 and J is TRBJ2-7, with 10 nucleotides matching TRBD2. TRBJ2-5 matches the DNA end more closely, so the J call is doubtful. Germline V CDR1 and CDR2: MNHEY, SMNVEV (reference sequence). CDR3 length: 17 amino acids. CDR3: CASSWPSGSQNRKTQYF. In nucleotides, the CDR3 is TGTGCCAGCAGTTGGCCTAGCGGGAGCCAGAACAGAAAGACCCAGTACTTC.

This clonotype turned up a few times. The chain links TRBV7-9 to TRBJ2-5; D is possibly TRBD1 (5 bases). Per germline, CDR1 SEHNR and CDR2 FQNEAQ (reference sequence). V lost 5 bases to trimming and J lost 2 bases, with 24 bases between them. This CDR3 has 18 amino acids. In nucleotides, the CDR3 is TGTGCCAGCAGCCAAAATCCACCAGGGATCCTCCAACAAGAGACCCAGTACTTC. Its translation is CASSQNPPGILQQETQYF.

This chain connects TRBV7-9 to TRBJ1-6, with TRBD1 matching 10 bases. Trimming cost V 2 bases and J 13 bases; bases outside gene matches: 8. This CDR3 region has 15 residues. Germline CDR1 SEHNR, CDR2 FQNEAQ (reference sequence). CDR3 in DNA: TGTGCCAGCAGCTTACGAGGGGACAGGGGCCAGCCCCTCCACTTT. Translated: CASSLRGDRGQPLHF.

This clonotype was observed a handful of times. The genes are TRBV5-1 and TRBJ2-7, with 9 bases fitting TRBD1. V shed 1 base and J 5 bases; nucleotides not matched to a gene: 4. The CDR3 has 14 residues. Germline assignment: CDR1 SGHRS and CDR2 YFSETQ. As DNA, the CDR3 is TGCGCCAGCAGCTTGTGGGACAGGGTTGACGAGCAGTACTTC. Its translation is CASSLWDRVDEQYF.

The chain employs TRBV2 and TRBJ2-7; tentative D call: TRBD1 (6 bases). The CDR3 contains 15 residues. With 6 bases removed from V and 0 bases from J, the gap between germline ends came to 15 bases. Germline values: CDR1 SNHLY, CDR2 FYNNEI. CDR3 coding DNA: TGTGCCAGCAGGGGCCGGCAGGGGATCTCCTACGAGCAGTACTTC. As protein: CASRGRQGISYEQYF.

This clonotype was seen a handful of times. The rearrangement links TRBV28 to TRBJ2-1; D might be TRBD2 (5 bases). The CDR3 covers 10 residues. The V end was cut by 8 bases, the J end by 9 bases, with 8 bases between. Germline V gives CDR1 MDHEN, CDR2 SYDVKM. Written as DNA, the CDR3 is TGTGCCAGCGGAGAGGGTGAGCAGTTCTTC. Translated, it gives CASGEGEQFF. Filled out from reference TRBV28 and TRBJ2-1, the complete variable domain reads DVKVTQSSRYLVKRTGEKVFLECVQDMDHENMFWYRQDPGLGLRLIYFSYDVKMKEKGDIPEGYSVSREKKERFSLILESASTNQTSMYLCASGEGEQFFGPGTRLTVL.

There are a few counts of this clonotype. The chain couples TRBV7-9 to TRBJ1-6; D is possibly TRBD1 (5 bases). Germline V gene data show CDR1 as SEHNR and CDR2 as FQNEAQ (reference sequence). Trimming shortened V by 1 base and J by 5 bases, and 12 bases separated the two germline ends. CDR3 length: 16 residues. The chain's CDR3 is CASSLVPGPNNSPLHF. The CDR3 DNA follows: TGTGCCAGCAGCTTAGTTCCGGGACCGAATAATTCACCCCTCCACTTT.

This clonotype was seen more than once but under ten times. The J gene is TRBJ2-3, the V gene TRBV7-2; no firm D call. CDR1 and CDR2 from the germline V gene are SGHTA and FQGNSA. The length of the CDR3 is 9 residues. CDR3 coding DNA: TGTGCGATAGGGGATACGCAGTATTTT. Its protein is CAIGDTQYF.

This clonotype was recorded a few times. The genes are TRBV12-3 or TRBV12-4 and TRBJ2-3; 9 bases map to TRBD2. This CDR3 spans 15 amino acids. V dropped 7 bases and J dropped 4; count of bases not matched to a gene: 9. The CDR3 protein is CASKGGGATSDTQYF. CDR3 nucleotide sequence: TGTGCCAGCAAAGGCGGGGGGGCGACCTCAGATACGCAGTATTTT.

This clonotype showed up many times. The chain employs TRBV6-5 and TRBJ2-1, with TRBD1 as a possible D gene (7 bases). CDR3 length equals 15 residues. The V gene lost 6 bases and the J gene lost 2 bases, with 14 bases spanning the gap. Germline V gene sequence: CDR1 MNHEY, CDR2 SVGAGI. The chain's CDR3 is CASSVRRGPYNEQFF. In nucleotides, the CDR3 is TGTGCCAGCAGCGTCAGGAGGGGGCCCTACAATGAGCAGTTCTTC.

For the CDR3, the DNA is TGCGCCAGCAGCTTAGCCCGAAGAACTTACAATGAGCAGTTCTTC. Translating gives CASSLARRTYNEQFF. This rearrangement joins TRBV5-1 to TRBJ2-1, with D unresolved. This CDR3 is built from 15 residues. V shed 2 bases and J shed 4 bases, with 13 bases lying between them. The germline V gene encodes CDR1 SGHRS and CDR2 YFSETQ.

There are a few counts of this clonotype. The chain employs TRBV3-1 and TRBJ2-1; D may be TRBD2 (6 bases). V was trimmed by 1 base and J by 2 bases, leaving 12 bases between them. This CDR3 has 16 amino acids. Germline V gene data show CDR1 as LGHDT and CDR2 as YNNKEL (reference sequence). The CDR3 DNA sequence: TGTGCCAGCAGCCAAGTTCCGCGGGGCGCCTACAATGAGCAGTTCTTC. The encoded protein is CASSQVPRGAYNEQFF.

In this sample, this clonotype turned up a few times. The chain combines TRBV3-1 with TRBJ2-1, with TRBD2 matching over 10 bases. The trim removed 0 bases at V and 12 bases at J, leaving 8 bases unmatched. Per the germline V gene, CDR1 is LGHDT and CDR2 is YNNKEL (reference sequence). This CDR3 spans 15 amino acids. The CDR3 is CASSQDASGSVRQFF. The CDR3 DNA reads as TGTGCCAGCAGCCAAGATGCTAGCGGGAGTGTTCGGCAGTTCTTC.

The chain is built from TRBV20-1 and TRBJ1-1; no clear D gene. The CDR3 spans 13 residues. Germline V gene lookup returns CDR1 DFQATT and CDR2 SNEGSKA (reference sequence). V lost 5 bases, J lost 1 base, and 11 bases lay in between. Written as DNA, the CDR3 is TGCAGTGCTCCGGGTCCTTCGAACACTGAAGCTTTCTTT. Translated: CSAPGPSNTEAFF.

This clonotype was counted a single time. This may be a read error: a much more frequent sequence differs by one nucleotide. The chain has TRBV20-1 and TRBJ2-5; D uncertain. The J call could be wrong; TRBJ2-1 is a better fit for the DNA end. Germline V gene data show CDR1 as DFQATT and CDR2 as SNEGSKA (reference sequence). The CDR3 totals 12 residues. CDR3 loop: CSARGQQETQFF. DNA for the CDR3: TGCAGTGCTAGAGGGCAGCAAGAGACCCAGTTCTTC.

The sample holds a few counts of this clonotype. The chain couples TRBV12-3 or TRBV12-4 to TRBJ1-5; D is ambiguous. The CDR3 has 15 amino acids. Trimming stripped 4 bases from V and 4 bases from J, with 14 bases between. Here the CDR3 DNA reads TGTGCCAGCAGTTCGACCCCCCATGGGAATCAGCCCCAGCATTTT. Its protein is CASSSTPHGNQPQHF.

This chain uses TRBV4-3 with TRBJ1-2, with D perhaps TRBD1 (6 bases). This CDR3 spans 15 amino acids. V was cut by 0 bases and J by 10 bases, with 18 bases left in between. In germline, CDR1 is LGHNA, CDR2 YSLEER. The CDR3 protein is CASSQDRAGASDYTF. In nucleotides, the CDR3 is TGCGCCAGCAGCCAAGATAGGGCGGGGGCGTCGGACTACACCTTC.

V usage is TRBV5-6 and J usage is TRBJ2-3; D ambiguous. V was pared by 0 bases and J by 0 bases, with 17 bases between. Germline V CDR1 and CDR2: SGHDT, YYEEEE. This CDR3 region has 18 residues. CDR3 residues: CASSLDPVNLPSTDTQYF. As DNA, the CDR3 is TGTGCCAGCAGCTTGGATCCGGTGAACCTCCCTAGCACAGATACGCAGTATTTT.

This clonotype has more than one count but fewer than ten. The chain links TRBV12-3 or TRBV12-4 to TRBJ2-1; TRBD2 aligns across 9 bases. The V and J ends lost 3 bases and 2 bases, in that order; junction bases with no gene match: 2. The CDR3 loop spans 15 amino acids. The CDR3 loop reads CASSFGGGAYNEQFF. The DNA of the CDR3 is TGTGCCAGCAGTTTCGGCGGGGGGGCCTACAATGAGCAGTTCTTC.

The V and J genes are TRBV28 and TRBJ1-2; D remains unclear. V dropped 5 bases and J dropped 7 bases, with 14 bases sitting between them. The length of the CDR3 is 13 residues. The germline V gene encodes CDR1 MDHEN and CDR2 SYDVKM. CDR3 loop: CASSTFSFGGYTF. In nucleotides, the CDR3 is TGTGCCAGCAGTACGTTCTCCTTCGGTGGCTACACCTTC.

The chain has TRBV20-1 and TRBJ2-3, with 12 nucleotides matching TRBD2. This CDR3 region has 16 residues. V gave up 0 bases and J gave up 6 bases; unmatched junction bases: 7. Germline CDR1 and CDR2: DFQATT and SNEGSKA (reference sequence). The CDR3 spells CSARDASGGAVDTQYF. The CDR3, as DNA: TGCAGTGCTAGAGATGCTAGCGGGGGGGCAGTGGATACGCAGTATTTT.

The gene calls are TRBV6-6 and TRBJ2-7; 8 bases are a match to TRBD2. The V and J ends lost 6 bases and 3 bases, in that order; junction bases with no gene match: 10. Per the germline V gene, CDR1 is MNHNY and CDR2 is SVGAGI (reference sequence). The CDR3 runs to 15 residues. CDR3 in amino acids: CASRAQSSGSYEQYF. DNA for the CDR3: TGTGCCAGCAGGGCCCAAAGCAGCGGGAGCTACGAGCAGTACTTC.